The 30 T cell receptor beta chains reported below all come from one sample, sequenced in a study of T-cell reconstitution after alpha-beta-depleted transplantation in children. Molecular barcoding with unique molecular identifiers was used for the TCRbeta library. TCRdb passed the PCR reads through MiXCR, listing each CDR3 protein once. Of 200,000 to 250,000 distinct CDR3 sequences in the sample, around 12% were seen once. Sequences were derived from PBMCs from the stem cell graft donor, sampled from the stem cell graft. The receptors originated from a human donor who donated a stem cell graft to a child with acute lymphoblastic leukemia.

About this clonotype: With a much larger clone just one base away, this may be a read error. V and J are TRBV7-9 and TRBJ2-7, with D possibly matching TRBD1 (6 bases). Germline V gives CDR1 SEHNR, CDR2 FQNEAQ (reference sequence). The length of the CDR3 is 16 residues. CDR3 sequence (DNA): TGTGCCACCAGCTCACCGCCGGGACAACGATACTACGAGCAGTACTTC. The encoded protein is CATSSPPGQRYYEQYF.

In its sample, this clonotype was seen many times. V and J are TRBV7-2 and TRBJ1-2; D is possibly TRBD1 (5 bases). Trimming cost V 4 bases and J 4 bases, with 19 bases left between them. The germline CDR1 and CDR2 sequences are SGHTA and FQGNSA. The CDR3 runs 16 residues. The CDR3 region is CASSSPSRAAPYGYTF. CDR3 nucleotide sequence: TGTGCCAGCAGCTCCCCGTCCAGGGCGGCCCCCTATGGCTACACCTTC.

This clonotype was counted ten times or more. The chain combines TRBV3-1 with TRBJ2-7; D remains ambiguous. Deletions cut 0 bases from V and 1 base from J, with 7 bases between. Germline V gene sequence: CDR1 LGHDT, CDR2 YNNKEL (reference sequence). The CDR3 loop spans 14 amino acids. The CDR3 protein is CASSQEDFSYEQYF. The CDR3 DNA reads TGTGCCAGCAGCCAAGAAGACTTTTCCTACGAGCAGTACTTC.

The table lists this clonotype with many counts. The chain carries TRBV20-1 and TRBJ1-1, with no clear D. Germline CDR1 reads DFQATT; CDR2 reads SNEGSKA (reference sequence). CDR3 length: 13 amino acids. The V end was cut by 3 bases, the J end by 4 bases, with 12 bases between. The chain's CDR3 is CSASPGRFTEAFF. The DNA of the CDR3 is TGCAGTGCTAGCCCCGGAAGGTTCACTGAAGCTTTCTTT.

This clonotype was seen at least ten times. The V and J genes are TRBV5-1 and TRBJ1-1, with 7 positions matching TRBD1. CDR1 and CDR2 (germline): SGHRS, YFSETQ. The length of the CDR3 is 16 residues. Unmatched junction bases numbered 8, after V lost 2 bases and J lost 1 base. CDR3: CASSLRQGPGNTEAFF. DNA of the CDR3: TGCGCCAGCAGCTTAAGACAGGGCCCAGGGAACACTGAAGCTTTCTTT.

The genes are TRBV5-6 and TRBJ1-2; D is ambiguous. V shed 1 base and J shed 0 bases, with 7 bases lying between them. Germline CDR1 reads SGHDT; CDR2 reads YYEEEE. CDR3 length: 14 residues. The CDR3 loop is CASSLSRTNYGYTF. The CDR3 coding sequence is TGTGCCAGCAGCTTGTCACGGACTAACTATGGCTACACCTTC.

This clonotype was detected many times. V gene TRBV12-3 or TRBV12-4 combines with J gene TRBJ2-7; D might be TRBD2 (6 bases). Trimming left V 3 bases short and J 2 bases short, with 11 bases between. The CDR3 consists of 14 residues. This chain's CDR3 is CASSFFSGAYEQYF. The CDR3 DNA is TGTGCCAGCAGTTTTTTTTCGGGAGCCTACGAGCAGTACTTC.

This clonotype was detected many times. The chain employs TRBV6-5 and TRBJ2-3; D might be TRBD2 (7 bases). V lost 2 bases and J lost 0, with 12 bases in between. The CDR3 extends over 16 amino acids. Germline CDR1 reads MNHEY; CDR2 reads SVGAGI. CDR3 residues: CASSYRGGGSTDTQYF. The DNA of the CDR3 is TGTGCCAGCAGTTACAGGGGGGGAGGGAGCACAGATACGCAGTATTTT.

This clonotype was observed many times. The V call is TRBV15, the J call TRBJ1-6, with D tentatively TRBD1 (5 bases). The CDR3 contains 12 residues. The V end was cut by 5 bases, the J end by 13 bases, with 12 bases between. The germline CDR1 and CDR2 sequences are LNHNV and YYDKDF (reference sequence). As DNA, the CDR3 is TGTGCCACCAGCTGGGGGGGAGCGCCCCTCCACTTT. Its translation: CATSWGGAPLHF.

The chain links TRBV28 to TRBJ1-1; D may be TRBD1 (6 bases). Germline assignment: CDR1 MDHEN and CDR2 SYDVKM. This CDR3 has 14 residues. V was trimmed by 7 bases and J by 5 bases, leaving 17 bases between them. This CDR3 reads CASKGGRAGTEAFF. The CDR3 coding sequence is TGTGCCAGCAAGGGGGGCAGGGCAGGAACTGAAGCTTTCTTT.

Ten or more counts support this clonotype. This chain connects TRBV5-1 to TRBJ2-7, with 8 bases aligning to TRBD1. The CDR3 loop spans 16 amino acids. V was pared by 1 base and J by 7 bases, with 13 bases of the junction left unmatched. Germline CDR1 SGHRS, CDR2 YFSETQ. CDR3 region: CASSLPLGQGVGEQYF. The DNA for the CDR3 is TGCGCCAGCAGCTTGCCGTTAGGACAGGGTGTAGGGGAGCAGTACTTC.

This clonotype was picked up many times. The chain joins TRBV20-1 to TRBJ2-1, with 8 bases matching TRBD2. The CDR3 is 13 amino acids. The V gene's germline CDR1 is DFQATT and CDR2 SNEGSKA (reference sequence). V gave up 4 bases and J gave up 5 bases; unmatched junction bases: 4. In DNA form, the CDR3 reads TGCAGTGCTACGAGACTAGCGAACAATGAGCAGTTCTTC. Encoded protein: CSATRLANNEQFF.

The sample holds many counts of this clonotype. The rearrangement uses TRBV12-3 or TRBV12-4 and TRBJ2-1, with 8 bases identical to TRBD2. This CDR3 has 14 residues. Unmatched junction bases numbered 6, after V lost 4 bases and J lost 7 bases. CDR3 region: CASSSSGGPNEQFF. CDR3 DNA: TGTGCCAGCAGTTCCAGCGGGGGTCCGAATGAGCAGTTCTTC.

This clonotype was seen ten or more times. This chain uses TRBV28 with TRBJ2-5, with a possible D match to TRBD2 (6 bases). The ends were cut back, 5 bases at V and 2 bases at J, with 18 bases in the middle. The CDR3 sequence is 16 residues long. Germline V gene sequence: CDR1 MDHEN, CDR2 SYDVKM. The CDR3 bases are TGTGCCAGCAGTGGACGGGACTCTGGGGGACAAGAGACCCAGTACTTC. It specifies CASSGRDSGGQETQYF.

This clonotype has a handful of counts. The chain is built from TRBV5-4 and TRBJ1-1; the D gene is possibly TRBD1 (5 bases). The V end was cut by 4 bases, the J end by 0 bases, with 16 bases between. The germline gives CDR1 SGHNT, CDR2 YYREEE (reference sequence). CDR3 length: 16 amino acids. The CDR3 coding sequence is TGTGCCAGCAGCCCCGAATGGGGCACAATGAACACTGAAGCTTTCTTT. Amino acids: CASSPEWGTMNTEAFF.

This clonotype was seen more than once but under ten times. The chain links TRBV4-3 to TRBJ2-6; no definite D call. Germline assignment: CDR1 LGHNA and CDR2 YSLEER. The CDR3 totals 17 residues. Trimming took 5 bases from V and 0 from J, leaving 14 bases between them. Here the CDR3 reads CASSLGLGYSGANVLTF. The CDR3 region has the DNA TGCGCCAGCAGCTTGGGGTTGGGGTACTCTGGGGCCAACGTCCTGACTTTC.

This clonotype was observed at least ten times. J is TRBJ2-1 and V is TRBV6-5; possible D gene TRBD2, 5 bases. The germline CDR1 and CDR2 sequences are MNHEY and SVGAGI. This CDR3 has 12 amino acids. CDR3 in DNA: TGTGCAGGAGGCGAAACCTACAATGAGCAGTTCTTC. This translates into CAGGETYNEQFF.

This clonotype was seen repeatedly, ten times or more. The gene calls are TRBV10-3 and TRBJ1-2, with D unresolved. Deletions cut 0 bases from V and 0 bases from J, with 14 bases between. CDR1 and CDR2 (germline): ENHRY, SYGVKD. The CDR3 sequence is 17 residues long. The CDR3 DNA reads TGTGCCATCAGTGAGTCTATTCTACCCCGTACTAACTATGGCTACACCTTC. Translated: CAISESILPRTNYGYTF.

This clonotype has at least ten counts. This rearrangement joins TRBV27 to TRBJ2-7; 8 nucleotides line up with TRBD1. From germline, CDR1 is MNHEY and CDR2 SMNVEV (reference sequence). The CDR3 has 16 residues. Unmatched junction bases numbered 14, after V lost 8 bases and J lost 2 bases. CDR3 in amino acids: CASGEYRGASPYEQYF. The CDR3, as DNA: TGTGCCAGCGGGGAGTACAGGGGGGCCTCACCCTACGAGCAGTACTTC.

This clonotype was seen many times. This chain links TRBV7-2 with TRBJ1-1, with D tentatively TRBD1 (6 bases). Trimming took 2 bases from V and 8 from J, leaving 18 bases between them. CDR3 length: 15 residues. CDR1 SGHTA and CDR2 FQGNSA come from the germline V gene. CDR3 nucleotides: TGTGCCAGCAGCTTACCGCCTCCCTCAGACAGGGAAGCTTTCTTT. Protein sequence: CASSLPPPSDREAFF.

The chain links TRBV2 to TRBJ2-4; a weak D match, TRBD1 (6 bases). Trimming shortened V by 6 bases and J by 14 bases, and 14 bases separated the two germline ends. CDR1 is SNHLY, CDR2 FYNNEI, per germline. The CDR3 has 11 amino acids. The CDR3 protein is CASRKDSLKYF. The CDR3 nucleotides read TGTGCCAGCAGGAAGGACAGTCTCAAGTACTTC.

This clonotype came up many times. The rearrangement links TRBV27 to TRBJ2-6; D is unclear. CDR1 MNHEY and CDR2 SMNVEV come from the germline V gene (reference sequence). The CDR3 extends over 16 amino acids. The V and J ends lost 5 bases and 0 bases respectively, with 11 bases between them. CDR3 sequence: CASSTGRASGANVLTF. The CDR3 nucleotides read TGTGCCAGCAGTACCGGAAGGGCCTCTGGGGCCAACGTCCTGACTTTC.

In its sample, this clonotype was seen many times. The chain recombines TRBV6-2 or TRBV6-3 with TRBJ1-5; TRBD1 aligns across 7 bases. The CDR3 is 14 amino acids. The V and J ends lost 4 bases and 7 bases, in that order; junction bases with no gene match: 7. The V gene's germline CDR1 is MNHEY and CDR2 SVGEGT. As DNA, the CDR3 is TGTGCCAGCAGTTGGAAAGTGGGACAGCAGCCCCAGCATTTT. Translated: CASSWKVGQQPQHF.

This clonotype came up many times. One end of the junction is discordant with germline, which a read error may explain. The rearrangement uses TRBV29-1 and TRBJ1-1; 9 positions agree with TRBD1. Germline V gene data show CDR1 as SQVTM and CDR2 as ANQGSEA. The length of the CDR3 is 15 residues. This CDR3 reads CGVMGQQGAISPAFF. The CDR3 bases are TGCGGCGTAATGGGGCAACAGGGGGCTATCTCTCCGGCTTTCTTT.

This clonotype appeared many times. The rearrangement links TRBV12-3 or TRBV12-4 to TRBJ1-5; 11 nucleotides line up with TRBD1. CDR3 size: 17 residues. V was clipped by 6 bases and J by 2 bases; unmatched bases: 9. In DNA, the CDR3 is TGTGCCAGCAGCCTGGACAGGGGGCAAGAGGGCAATCAGCCCCAGCATTTT. Translated: CASSLDRGQEGNQPQHF.

The gene calls are TRBV4-2 and TRBJ2-3; 8 bases agree with TRBD2. The CDR3 has 16 residues. J lost 2 bases, V lost 4 bases, and 8 bases had no gene match. The germline V gene has CDR1 LGHNA and CDR2 YNFKEQ. CDR3: CASSLSNGGDTDTQYF. In DNA form, the CDR3 reads TGTGCCAGCAGCCTCTCAAACGGGGGGGACACAGATACGCAGTATTTT.

The chain is built from TRBV28 and TRBJ2-7; tentative D call: TRBD2 (5 bases). Germline lookup yields CDR1 MDHEN and CDR2 SYDVKM. V gave up 3 bases and J gave up 3 bases, with 9 bases separating them. The CDR3 covers 13 residues. The CDR3 coding sequence is TGTGCCAGCAGTTTTCCGGGGTACTACGAGCAGTACTTC. Its protein product is CASSFPGYYEQYF.

Concerning this clonotype itself: A much larger clonotype is one base distant, so this may be a read error. This rearrangement joins TRBV12-3 or TRBV12-4 to TRBJ2-7, with D unclear. The CDR3 is made up of 12 amino acids. CDR3 loop: CASSVNGIERYF. The DNA of the CDR3 is TGTGCCAGCAGTGTCAATGGCATCGAGCGGTACTTC.

A word on this clonotype: The junction and the germline gene differ at one end; a read error may be behind it. This chain joins TRBV4-3 and TRBJ2-2, with 7 bases matching TRBD2. Looked up from germline, CDR1 is LGHNA and CDR2 is YSLEER. The CDR3 is 16 residues long. In nucleotides, the CDR3 is TGCGCCAGCAACCAAGAGCGGGAAGAGGGGACCGGGGAGCTGTTTTTT. Amino acids: CASNQEREEGTGELFF.

This clonotype was seen many times. J is TRBJ2-7 and V is TRBV5-1, with a tentative D call TRBD1 (6 bases). Trimming pared 3 bases from V and 3 bases from J, leaving 10 bases between. The CDR3 is 13 amino acids. Germline loops: CDR1 SGHRS, CDR2 YFSETQ. The CDR3 DNA reads TGCGCCAGCAGCTACGGACAGAGCTACGAGCAGTACTTC. This codes for CASSYGQSYEQYF.